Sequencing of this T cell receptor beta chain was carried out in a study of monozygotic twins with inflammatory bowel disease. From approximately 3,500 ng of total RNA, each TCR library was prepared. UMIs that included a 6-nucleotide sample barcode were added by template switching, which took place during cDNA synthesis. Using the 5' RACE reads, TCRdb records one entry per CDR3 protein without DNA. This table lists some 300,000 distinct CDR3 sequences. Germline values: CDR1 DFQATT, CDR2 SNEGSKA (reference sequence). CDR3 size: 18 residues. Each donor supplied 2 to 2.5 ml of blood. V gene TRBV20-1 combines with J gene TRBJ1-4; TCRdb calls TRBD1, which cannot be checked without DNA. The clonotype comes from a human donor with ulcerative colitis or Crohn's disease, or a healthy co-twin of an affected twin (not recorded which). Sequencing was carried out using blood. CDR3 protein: CSASKSAGGSPTNEKLFF.